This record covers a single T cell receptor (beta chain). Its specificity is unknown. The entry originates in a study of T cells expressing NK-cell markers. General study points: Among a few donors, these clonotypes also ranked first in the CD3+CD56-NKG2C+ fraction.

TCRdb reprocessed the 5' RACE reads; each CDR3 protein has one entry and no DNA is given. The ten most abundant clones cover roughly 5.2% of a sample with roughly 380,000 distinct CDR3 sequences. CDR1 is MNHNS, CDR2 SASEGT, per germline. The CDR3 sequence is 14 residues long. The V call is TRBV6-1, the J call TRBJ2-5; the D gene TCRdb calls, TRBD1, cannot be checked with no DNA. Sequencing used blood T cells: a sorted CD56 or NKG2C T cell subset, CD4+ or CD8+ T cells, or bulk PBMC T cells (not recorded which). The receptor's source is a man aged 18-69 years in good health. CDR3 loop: CASRDSTGDETQYF.